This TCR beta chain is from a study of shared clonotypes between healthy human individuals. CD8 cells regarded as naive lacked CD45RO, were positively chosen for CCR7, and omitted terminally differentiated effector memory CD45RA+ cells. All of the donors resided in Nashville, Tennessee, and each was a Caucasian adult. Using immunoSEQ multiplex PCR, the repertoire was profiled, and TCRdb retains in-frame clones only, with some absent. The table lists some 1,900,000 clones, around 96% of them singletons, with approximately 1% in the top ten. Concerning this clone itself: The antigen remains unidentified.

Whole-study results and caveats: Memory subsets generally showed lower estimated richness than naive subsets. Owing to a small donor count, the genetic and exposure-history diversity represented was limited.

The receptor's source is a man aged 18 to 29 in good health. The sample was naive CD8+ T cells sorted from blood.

The CDR3 protein is CASSSPNVLTF. The CDR3 nucleotides read TGTGCCAGCAGTTCTCCTAACGTCCTGACTTTC. This chain links TRBV28 with TRBJ2-6; no firm D call. Trimming removed 4 bases at V and 10 bases at J, with 5 bases between. The CDR3 is made up of 11 amino acids. Germline V gene lookup returns CDR1 MDHEN and CDR2 SYDVKM.